This record concerns one T cell receptor (beta chain) sequence. This clonotype turned up a few times. The specificity of this receptor is unknown. One base away there is no much larger clone; base qualities are not given. Libraries came from PCR. The listed sequencing device is Illumina HiSeq 2500. Molecular barcoding was employed in the preparation of TCR libraries, with unique molecular identifiers being used to normalize TCRbeta repertoire quantification. TCRdb handled the public reads itself, with Q25 trimming in fastp and clone calling in MiXCR, and kept productive beta chains. Rows are combined by CDR3 protein, so each entry shows the most common genes and DNA. The sample table holds approximately 390,000 distinct CDR3 sequences, of which roughly 11% were seen once. The ten largest clones add up to about 5% of the sample. The data stem from a study of T-cell reconstitution after alpha-beta-depleted transplantation in children (dated by TCRdb to 2016 to 2017). Some background on the complete study: Using TCR repertoire profiling, the study quantitatively followed how T-cell immune reconstitution unfolded in children after TCRalphabeta/CD19-depleted allogeneic hematopoietic cell transplantation.

Reading the germline V gene (reference sequence) gives CDR1 LGHDT and CDR2 YNNKEL. V drops 7 bases and J drops 7 bases, leaving 13 bases in between. The CDR3 goes from the cysteine to the phenylalanine over 13 residues. Only the CDR3 part of the read is kept: 39 bases, read in frame from the first base. Recombination connected TRBV3-1 to TRBJ1-4; a weak D assignment points to TRBD1 (5 bases agree). Source: PBMCs from the stem cell graft donor, taken from the stem cell graft. The receptor was derived from a human donor who donated a stem cell graft to a child with acute myeloid leukemia. The CDR3 reads as follows: CASTRGKGEKLFF. The nucleotide sequence is TGTGCCAGCACCCGGGGGAAGGGTGAAAAACTGTTTTTT. The CDR3 plus the reference TRBV3-1 and TRBJ1-4 genes for the other parts give the full variable domain: DTAVSQTPKYLVTQMGNDKSIKCEQNLGHDTMYWYKQDSKKFLKIMFSYNNKELIINETVPNRFSPKSPDKAHLNLHINSLELGDSAVYFCASTRGKGEKLFFGSGTQLSVL.